Each of the 18 T cell receptor beta chains below was sequenced from the same sample in a study of T-cell reconstitution after alpha-beta-depleted transplantation in children. As it was prepared, the TCRbeta library received unique molecular identifiers. MiXCR, applied by TCRdb to the PCR reads, yields one record per CDR3 protein. The sample lists more than 200,000 distinct CDR3 sequences, 7% to 9% occurring once. The specimen comprised PBMCs, mostly from graft donor cells, sampled 360 days after TCRalphabeta/CD19-depleted stem cell transplant. The receptors originated from a male patient between 2 and 15 years old who had a stem cell transplant for acute myeloid leukemia, so the T cells may come from the graft donor.

This clonotype was detected many times. CDR3 in DNA: TGCGCCAGCACCCCTCGAGGCAGGGATTGGACTGAAGCTTTCTTT. Translating gives CASTPRGRDWTEAFF. The chain uses TRBV5-1 and TRBJ1-1; D is perhaps TRBD1 (5 bases). V shed 6 bases and J shed 5 bases, with 20 bases lying between them. In germline, CDR1 is SGHRS, CDR2 YFSETQ. This CDR3 has 15 amino acids.

This clonotype has at least ten counts. The gene calls are TRBV29-1 and TRBJ2-1; D ambiguous. V lost 1 base and J lost 0, with 1 base in between. This CDR3 spans 12 amino acids. The V gene's germline CDR1 is SQVTM and CDR2 ANQGSEA. The DNA for the CDR3 is TGCAGCGTTGAAGCCTCCTACAATGAGCAGTTCTTC. Protein: CSVEASYNEQFF.

V and J are TRBV9 and TRBJ2-5; D uncertain. The CDR3 length is 14 residues. Germline V lookup: CDR1 SGDLS, CDR2 YYNGEE. Trimming cost V 1 base and J 5 bases, with 12 bases left between them. The chain's CDR3 is CASSVLGLQETQYF. DNA for the CDR3: TGTGCCAGCAGCGTACTGGGTCTCCAGGAGACCCAGTACTTC. Supplemented by reference TRBV9 and TRBJ2-5, the full variable domain reads DSGVTQTPKHLITATGQRVTLRCSPRSGDLSVYWYQQSLDQGLQFLIQYYNGEERAKGNILERFSAQQFPDLHSELNLSSLELGDSALYFCASSVLGLQETQYFGPGTRLLVL.

This clonotype was recorded a few times. The chain is built from TRBV5-5 and TRBJ2-6; D is unclear. Trimming cost V 4 bases and J 0 bases, with 11 bases left between them. Germline V gene lookup returns CDR1 SGHKS and CDR2 YYEKEE (reference sequence). There are 16 residues in the CDR3. In DNA form, the CDR3 reads TGTGCCAGCAGCCCCACGATCAACTCTGGGGCCAACGTCCTGACTTTC. As protein: CASSPTINSGANVLTF. The full variable domain, in which reference TRBV5-5 and TRBJ2-6 provide the parts outside the CDR3, is DAGVTQSPTHLIKTRGQQVTLRCSPISGHKSVSWYQQVLGQGPQFIFQYYEKEERGRGNFPDRFSARQFPNYSSELNVNALLLGDSALYLCASSPTINSGANVLTFGAGSRLTVL.

This clonotype was picked up many times. The chain links TRBV18 to TRBJ2-7; TRBD2 matches 10 bases. This CDR3 has 14 amino acids. The junction had 6 bases not matched to a gene; V was cut back by 4 bases and J by 6 bases. The V gene's germline CDR1 is KGHSH and CDR2 LQKENI. For the CDR3, the DNA is TGTGCCAGCTCACAGCGGGAGGGTCGCCGCGAGCAGTACTTC. Translated, it gives CASSQREGRREQYF.

This clonotype has ten or more counts. This chain joins TRBV9 and TRBJ2-7; 16 bases map to TRBD2. J gave up 5 bases and V 2 bases, and 10 bases lay outside the gene matches. CDR1 and CDR2 (germline): SGDLS, YYNGEE. The CDR3 consists of 18 residues. CDR3 in DNA: TGTGCCAGCAGCGTGAGGGGACTAGCGGGAGGGCCGATCCACGAGCAGTACTTC. It encodes CASSVRGLAGGPIHEQYF.

This clonotype was observed a handful of times. The genes are TRBV24-1 and TRBJ2-5; perhaps TRBD1 as D (6 bases). Germline V gives CDR1 KGHDR, CDR2 SFDVKD. This CDR3 contains 15 residues. Between the trimmed V and J ends, which lost 4 bases and 4 bases, there was a span of 15 bases. This chain's CDR3 is CATSDPRTEPETQYF. DNA for the CDR3: TGTGCCACCAGTGACCCTCGGACAGAACCAGAGACCCAGTACTTC.

To note about this clonotype: At one boundary the junction diverges from the germline segment, which might be a read error. This chain uses TRBV20-1 with TRBJ2-1; no firm D call. The germline V gene has CDR1 DFQATT and CDR2 SNEGSKA (reference sequence). The CDR3 runs to 15 residues. The CDR3 protein is CCARAYRSPGNEQFF. The DNA of the CDR3 is TGCTGTGCTAGAGCATACAGATCCCCGGGCAATGAGCAGTTCTTC.

CDR3 region: CASSTEISTELFF. In DNA, the CDR3 is TGTGCCAGCAGTACCGAGATATCGACAGAACTGTTTTTT. The chain has TRBV6-5 and TRBJ1-4; the D gene is possibly TRBD1 (5 bases). V gave up 5 bases and J gave up 12 bases, with 16 bases separating them. CDR1 MNHEY and CDR2 SVGAGI come from the germline V gene. The CDR3 is 13 amino acids.

CDR3 DNA: TGCAGTGCTAGTAGCACTAGCGGAGGGGATGAGCAGTTCTTC. As protein: CSASSTSGGDEQFF. The chain couples TRBV20-1 to TRBJ2-1; TRBD2 matches 8 bases. This CDR3 comprises 14 residues. The germline V gene encodes CDR1 DFQATT and CDR2 SNEGSKA (reference sequence). Trimming at V came to 3 bases and at J to 8 bases, leaving 9 bases not matched to a gene.

This chain connects TRBV20-1 to TRBJ1-1, with D unresolved. Germline V gives CDR1 DFQATT, CDR2 SNEGSKA (reference sequence). V lost 0 bases and J lost 6, with 11 bases in between. This CDR3 has 13 residues. The CDR3 DNA reads TGCAGTGCTAGAGATTTCGGGAGGCCTGAAGCTTTCTTT. Protein sequence: CSARDFGRPEAFF.

This clonotype was found many times. The chain is built from TRBV20-1 and TRBJ2-5, with 7 bases that match TRBD2. The V gene end was trimmed by 1 base and the J gene end by 6 bases; junction bases not matched to a gene: 5. The CDR3 spans 13 residues. Per the germline V gene, CDR1 is DFQATT and CDR2 is SNEGSKA (reference sequence). CDR3 coding DNA: TGCAGTGCTAGAGGGGCGGGAGATCAGACCCAGTACTTC. The encoded protein is CSARGAGDQTQYF.

This clonotype was recorded a few times. The genes are TRBV27 and TRBJ1-2; D unclear. CDR3 length equals 16 residues. CDR1 and CDR2 (germline): MNHEY, SMNVEV (reference sequence). V gave up 2 bases and J gave up 0 bases, with 13 bases separating them. The CDR3 nucleotides are TGTGCCAGCAGTTTAATTTGGACCGGAGCTAACTATGGCTACACCTTC. It translates to CASSLIWTGANYGYTF.

This clonotype was observed many times. This chain uses TRBV29-1 with TRBJ2-4; 7 nucleotides match TRBD1. Germline-derived CDR1 and CDR2 are SQVTM and ANQGSEA. The V segment lost 4 bases and the J segment 8 bases; nucleotides outside the gene matches: 5. This CDR3 has 12 residues. The DNA of the CDR3 is TGCAGCGTTGGCCACGACAGGGACATTCAGTACTTC. Its translation is CSVGHDRDIQYF.

The rearrangement joins TRBV3-1 to TRBJ1-6; a possible D gene is TRBD1 (6 bases). The germline V and J ends were trimmed by 1 base and 10 bases, with 17 bases remaining between them. Germline-derived CDR1 and CDR2 are LGHDT and YNNKEL (reference sequence). The CDR3 is 16 residues long. CDR3 in amino acids: CASSQAAGELGSPLHF. CDR3 in DNA: TGTGCCAGCAGCCAAGCGGCAGGGGAGTTGGGATCACCCCTCCACTTT.

The genes are TRBV6-1 and TRBJ1-4; D is perhaps TRBD1 (5 bases). The V end lost 7 bases, the J end lost 2 bases, and 17 bases lay between the germline ends. CDR1 is MNHNS and CDR2 is SASEGT in the germline V gene. CDR3 length: 16 amino acids. CDR3 loop: CASNGRTLSTNEKLFF. Written as DNA, the CDR3 is TGTGCCAGCAACGGCAGGACATTGAGCACTAATGAAAAACTGTTTTTT.

This chain joins TRBV12-3 or TRBV12-4 and TRBJ2-7; tentatively, D is TRBD2 (6 bases). Trimming shortened V by 6 bases and J by 3 bases, and 12 bases separated the two germline ends. CDR3 size: 13 residues. CDR3 nucleotide sequence: TGTGCCAGCAGAGCGGTGGGGGGCTACGAGCAGTACTTC. Translating gives CASRAVGGYEQYF.

The chain links TRBV18 to TRBJ1-1; tentative D call: TRBD1 (5 bases). Germline assignment: CDR1 KGHSH and CDR2 LQKENI. Deletions cut 4 bases from V and 8 bases from J, with 14 bases between. The CDR3 spans 13 residues. This chain's CDR3 is CASSRSGFEEAFF. The CDR3 DNA reads TGTGCCAGCTCACGGTCAGGGTTTGAGGAAGCTTTCTTT.